One and the same sample provided the 22 T cell receptor beta chains below, sequenced in a study of cytomegalovirus exposure and HLA in healthy donors. This table comes from immunoSEQ multiplex PCR, and its TCRdb copy is limited to in-frame clones, with some not included. The data contain over 45,000 clones, 93% of them singletons. What was sequenced was PBMCs. These receptor sequences come from a young woman in good health and CMV-seronegative.

This clone is a singleton in its sample. This rearrangement joins TRBV7-9 to TRBJ1-4; perhaps TRBD1 as D (5 bases). The V and J ends lost 4 bases and 10 bases respectively, with 13 bases between them. CDR3 length equals 13 residues. The germline gives CDR1 SEHNR, CDR2 FQNEAQ (reference sequence). CDR3 residues: CASSSRDRRKLFF. CDR3 in DNA: TGTGCCAGCAGCTCGCGGGACCGGAGAAAACTGTTTTTT.

The rearrangement links TRBV10-3 to TRBJ2-7, with D perhaps TRBD2 (7 bases). V was clipped by 4 bases and J by 2 bases, with 24 bases between them. Germline V gives CDR1 ENHRY, CDR2 SYGVKD. The CDR3 extends over 18 amino acids. CDR3 coding DNA: TGTGCCATCAGTGTGGGGGGGGCTACAGGGCCGACAACCTACGAGCAGTACTTC. Translation gives CAISVGGATGPTTYEQYF.

The CDR3: CAWRQRNTEAFF. Written as DNA, the CDR3 is TGTGCCTGGAGACAGAGGAACACTGAAGCTTTCTTT. The chain combines TRBV30 with TRBJ1-1; D unresolved. Per germline, CDR1 GTSNPN and CDR2 SVGIG (reference sequence). The V end lost 3 bases, the J end lost 1 base, and 6 bases lay between the germline ends. The CDR3 extends over 12 amino acids.

This clone was detected once. The chain links TRBV7-9 to TRBJ2-5, with D possibly matching TRBD1 (6 bases). Trimming pared 3 bases from V and 5 bases from J, leaving 22 bases between. Germline V gene sequence: CDR1 SEHNR, CDR2 FQNEAQ (reference sequence). The CDR3 spans 17 residues. In nucleotides, the CDR3 is TGTGCCAGCAGCTTCTTACCCTTACGGACAGCCAGCGAGACCCAGTACTTC. Translating it yields CASSFLPLRTASETQYF.

The J gene is TRBJ2-7, the V gene TRBV19, with a weak D call TRBD1 (5 bases). Trimming removed 1 base from V and 2 bases from J, with 12 bases in between. In germline, CDR1 is LNHDA, CDR2 SQIVND (reference sequence). The CDR3 extends over 15 amino acids. The DNA for the CDR3 is TGTGCCAGTAGTATAGCCAGGGCGGATCCCTACGAGCAGTACTTC. Translating it yields CASSIARADPYEQYF.

By frequency in the sample, this clone is medium-sized. The rearrangement links TRBV2 to TRBJ1-1; a weak D match, TRBD1 (6 bases). V was pared by 9 bases and J by 0 bases, with 14 bases between. The V gene's germline CDR1 is SNHLY and CDR2 FYNNEI. This CDR3 has 14 amino acids. As DNA, the CDR3 is TGTGCCAGGGAAAGACAGGCGATGAACACTGAAGCTTTCTTT. This sequence encodes CARERQAMNTEAFF.

This chain connects TRBV6-1 to TRBJ1-6; TRBD1 matches 8 bases. Germline lookup yields CDR1 MNHNS and CDR2 SASEGT. The CDR3 has 15 amino acids. J was trimmed by 10 bases and V by 5 bases; bases with no gene match: 10. The CDR3 DNA is TGTGCCAGCAGTCCCAGGACAGGGAAGGAGTCACCCCTCCACTTT. This gives the protein CASSPRTGKESPLHF.

J is TRBJ1-5 and V is TRBV19; possibly TRBD1 for D (6 bases). The CDR3 runs to 14 residues. The germline V and J ends were trimmed by 6 bases and 5 bases, with 14 bases remaining between them. CDR1 and CDR2 from the germline V gene are LNHDA and SQIVND (reference sequence). As DNA, the CDR3 is TGTGCCAGTAGAACAGGGTTGGGCTATCAGCCCCAGCATTTT. The encoded protein is CASRTGLGYQPQHF.

The rearrangement uses TRBV6-5 and TRBJ2-3, with 8 bases that match TRBD1. The CDR3 sequence is 13 residues long. In germline, CDR1 is MNHEY, CDR2 SVGAGI. Germline trimming cut 0 bases from V and 11 bases from J; bases unmatched to any gene: 4. Here the CDR3 reads CASSYSTGVQQYF. Written as DNA, the CDR3 is TGTGCCAGCAGTTACTCGACAGGGGTTCAGCAGTATTTT.

V and J are TRBV11-2 and TRBJ2-7; D is unclear. CDR1 and CDR2 from the germline V gene are SGHAT and FQNNGV. Trimming pared 2 bases from V and 3 bases from J, leaving 2 bases between. CDR3 length equals 11 residues. The CDR3 sequence: CASSLYYEQYF. The DNA of the CDR3 is TGTGCCAGCAGCTTATACTACGAGCAGTACTTC.

The chain couples TRBV7-3 to TRBJ2-7; 8 bases fit TRBD1. This CDR3 spans 13 amino acids. Germline CDR1 is SGHTA and CDR2 is FQGTGA. V lost 2 bases and J lost 6; bases outside the gene matches: 3. The CDR3 DNA reads as TGTGCCAGCAGCTTAGGCACAGGGGGCGAGCAGTACTTC. It is translated as CASSLGTGGEQYF.

This chain joins TRBV25-1 and TRBJ1-2; the match to TRBD1 covers 8 bases. V dropped 4 bases and J dropped 6; count of bases not matched to a gene: 7. The CDR3 length is 14 residues. The V gene's germline CDR1 is MGHDK and CDR2 SYGVNS. CDR3 DNA sequence: TGTGCCAGCAGTGCCAGGGGGCGTAGGGATGGCTACACCTTC. It codes for CASSARGRRDGYTF.

The chain uses TRBV10-3 and TRBJ2-3; maybe TRBD1 (6 bases). Per germline, CDR1 ENHRY and CDR2 SYGVKD. The V end was cut by 3 bases, the J end by 5 bases, with 15 bases between. This CDR3 contains 15 residues. CDR3 residues: CAISDPGERLDTQYF. The CDR3 DNA follows: TGTGCCATCAGTGATCCAGGGGAGAGGCTAGATACGCAGTATTTT.

The chain recombines TRBV7-2 with TRBJ1-1; D might be TRBD1 (6 bases). The CDR3 extends over 14 amino acids. From germline, CDR1 is SGHTA and CDR2 FQGNSA. Deletions cut 5 bases from V and 1 base from J, with 11 bases between. This CDR3 is CASSPAGANTEAFF. Here the CDR3 DNA reads TGTGCCAGCAGCCCCGCGGGGGCGAACACTGAAGCTTTCTTT. The full variable domain, with the rest looked up from reference TRBV7-2 and TRBJ1-1, is GAGVSQSPSNKVTEKGKDVELRCDPISGHTALYWYRQSLGQGLEFLIYFQGNSAPDKSGLPSDRFSAERTGGSVSTLTIQRTQQEDSAVYLCASSPAGANTEAFFGQGTRLTVV.

The rearrangement uses TRBV18 and TRBJ1-5; TRBD1 agrees at 7 bases. CDR1 is KGHSH and CDR2 is LQKENI in the germline V gene. The CDR3 is 16 residues long. V shed 0 bases, J shed 4 bases, and the junction held 6 bases outside the gene matches. CDR3 sequence: CASSPPYRGQNQPQHF. The CDR3 bases are TGTGCCAGCTCACCACCTTATAGGGGGCAGAATCAGCCCCAGCATTTT.

The sample holds one count of this clone. The J gene is TRBJ2-3, the V gene TRBV6-4; the match to TRBD2 covers 7 bases. There are 16 residues in the CDR3. J gave up 2 bases and V 2 bases, and 7 bases lay outside the gene matches. The germline V gene encodes CDR1 MRHNA and CDR2 SNTAGT. The CDR3 region has the DNA TGTGCCAGCAGTGACACGGGGGGTCAGGCCACAGATACGCAGTATTTT. It yields the protein CASSDTGGQATDTQYF.

V gene TRBV7-9 combines with J gene TRBJ2-1; no reliable D call. Trimming took off 3 bases at V and 4 bases at J, with 10 bases between the two ends. CDR1 and CDR2 from the germline V gene are SEHNR and FQNEAQ (reference sequence). The CDR3 extends over 14 amino acids. For the CDR3, the DNA is TGTGCCAGCAGCTTTTCATTACAGTACAATGAGCAGTTCTTC. It is translated as CASSFSLQYNEQFF.

This clone was recorded a few times. The chain couples TRBV1 to TRBJ2-7; the table assigns TRBD1, which was not confirmed against the DNA. TRBV1 is a documented pseudogene. The CDR3 has 12 residues. CDR3 coding DNA: TGCACCAGCAGCCAAGAAGGGGGAGAGCAGTACTTC. Translating it yields CTSSQEGGEQYF.

J is TRBJ1-1 and V is TRBV18; 12 bases fit TRBD1. The CDR3 covers 18 residues. In germline, CDR1 is KGHSH, CDR2 LQKENI. With V trimmed by 3 bases and J by 4 bases, 12 bases remained unmatched. The CDR3 loop reads CASSPLDGTGGAGTEAFF. In DNA form, the CDR3 reads TGTGCCAGCTCACCCCTGGACGGGACAGGGGGCGCGGGCACTGAAGCTTTCTTT.

The DNA of the CDR3 is TGTGCCAGCAGTTCCACAGGGAGAGTTAGTTCCGGAAACACCATATATTTT. Residues: CASSSTGRVSSGNTIYF. The rearrangement joins TRBV2 to TRBJ1-3, with D perhaps matching TRBD1 (6 bases). CDR3 length: 17 amino acids. The germline V gene has CDR1 SNHLY and CDR2 FYNNEI. The V end was cut by 5 bases, the J end by 4 bases, with 21 bases between. Using reference TRBV2 and TRBJ1-3 for the parts outside the CDR3, the full variable domain is EPEVTQTPSHQVTQMGQEVILRCVPISNHLYFYWYRQILGQKVEFLVSFYNNEISEKSEIFDDQFSVERPDGSNFTLKIRSTKLEDSAMYFCASSSTGRVSSGNTIYFGEGSWLTVV.

This rearrangement joins TRBV29-1 to TRBJ2-1; 7 nucleotides match TRBD1. CDR1 SQVTM and CDR2 ANQGSEA come from the germline V gene. This CDR3 has 13 residues. The J segment lost 4 bases and the V segment lost 8 bases, leaving 8 bases of the junction unmatched. The CDR3 nucleotides are TGCAGCCAGAGACAGGGTGTTTACAATGAGCAGTTCTTC. Its translation is CSQRQGVYNEQFF.

The chain recombines TRBV9 with TRBJ1-1, with D tentatively TRBD1 (6 bases). V dropped 6 bases and J dropped 2 bases, with 14 bases sitting between them. Germline V gene data show CDR1 as SGDLS and CDR2 as YYNGEE. The CDR3 is 14 amino acids. CDR3 loop: CASTPTGQNTEAFF. CDR3 sequence (DNA): TGTGCCAGCACTCCGACAGGACAAAACACTGAAGCTTTCTTT.